Included here is one TCR beta chain sequence, with context. The antigen is not known. The sample comes from a study of T cell responses to AZD1222 COVID-19 vaccine. The study, taken as a whole, reports: Baseline testing showed seropositivity in only 5 or 6 AZD1222 recipients.

Measured with immunoSEQ multiplex PCR; TCRdb has only the in-frame clones, and not every one. Here the sample spans some 97,000 clones, nearly 95% being singletons. The specimen comprised peripheral blood, sampled on day 0 of AZD1222 vaccination. This sequence was found in an adult in good health.

The CDR3 is CASSTTGTSGEEQYF. The CDR3 coding sequence is TGTGCCAGCAGCACAACCGGGACTAGCGGGGAAGAGCAGTACTTC. The chain carries TRBV9 and TRBJ2-7; the match to TRBD2 covers 13 bases. From germline, CDR1 is SGDLS and CDR2 YYNGEE. This CDR3 is 15 amino acids long. V dropped 4 bases and J dropped 7; count of bases not matched to a gene: 8.